This TCR beta chain is from a study of cytomegalovirus exposure and HLA in healthy donors. Notes on the study in general: The likely explanation for a cluster of highly shared sequence variants was sequencing artifact. Some TCR beta chains (more than 150 of them) were listed as cytomegalovirus-associated. The presence/absence work took it that sequencing depth was about the same across donors.

Samples came from healthy bone marrow donors. It was with 60 Vbeta and 13 Jbeta primers that the PCR ran. This table comes from immunoSEQ multiplex PCR, and its TCRdb copy is limited to in-frame clones, with some not included. Of approximately 190,000 clones listed, approximately 87% are singletons. In germline, CDR1 is MNHEY, CDR2 SVGAGI. The CDR3 contains 14 residues. The V end was cut by 0 bases, the J end by 3 bases, with 8 bases between. Comment on this clone: Its specificity is unknown.

The sample taken for sequencing was PBMCs. The chain links TRBV6-5 to TRBJ1-2, with D possibly TRBD1 on 5 matching bases. The sequence derives from a young man in good health and CMV-seronegative. The chain's CDR3 is CASSYSIGDYGYTF. Written as DNA, the CDR3 is TGTGCCAGCAGTTACTCGATAGGGGACTATGGCTACACCTTC.